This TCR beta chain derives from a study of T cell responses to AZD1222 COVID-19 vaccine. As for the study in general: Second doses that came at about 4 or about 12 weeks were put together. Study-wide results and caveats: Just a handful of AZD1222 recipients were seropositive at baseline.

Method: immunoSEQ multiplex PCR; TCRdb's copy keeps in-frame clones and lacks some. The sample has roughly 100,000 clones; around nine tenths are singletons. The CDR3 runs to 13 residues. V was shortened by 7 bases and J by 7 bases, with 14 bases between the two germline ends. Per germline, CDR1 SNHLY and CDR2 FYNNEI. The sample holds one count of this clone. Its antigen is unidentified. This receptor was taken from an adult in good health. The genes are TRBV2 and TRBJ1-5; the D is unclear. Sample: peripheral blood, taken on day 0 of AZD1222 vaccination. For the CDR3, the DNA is TGTGCCAGCACGGGTGAGGTAGGACAGCCCCAGCATTTT. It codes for CASTGEVGQPQHF.